These 22 T cell receptor beta chains share one sample of origin, sequenced in a study of blood T cell repertoires in COVID-19 (dated by TCRdb to about 2020). Preparation of the library involved the immunoSEQ multiplex PCR assay. TCRdb carries this immuneACCESS record with in-frame sequences only. Its versions omit some clonotypes, under half of them owing to an unresolved V gene in the studies checked, with the rest unexplained. The sample contains just under 60,000 clones, just over 85% of them found a single time. Of the sample, approximately 4.3% is held by the ten largest clones. Sequenced material: peripheral blood. Every receptor here comes from a man aged 55-75 years with acute or convalescent COVID-19.

The chain links TRBV6-5 to TRBJ2-2, with 10 bases that match TRBD2. The V and J ends lost 5 bases and 5 bases, in that order; junction bases with no gene match: 5. CDR1 and CDR2 (germline): MNHEY, SVGAGI. This CDR3 is 15 amino acids long. CDR3: CASSPSGSGTGELFF. The CDR3 region has the DNA TGTGCCAGCAGTCCTAGCGGGAGTGGTACCGGGGAGCTGTTTTTT.

The rearrangement joins TRBV7-2 to TRBJ2-1; possible D gene TRBD2, 5 bases. Germline CDR1 SGHTA, CDR2 FQGNSA. This CDR3 is 13 amino acids long. V lost 8 bases to trimming and J lost 7 bases, with 15 bases between them. The CDR3 protein is CASGRLAYNEQFF. In DNA form, the CDR3 reads TGTGCCAGCGGACGCCTAGCATATAATGAGCAGTTCTTC.

The rearrangement uses TRBV2 and TRBJ2-7, with D perhaps matching TRBD2 (5 bases). The CDR3 runs to 14 residues. The germline V gene has CDR1 SNHLY and CDR2 FYNNEI. The V end lost 7 bases, the J end lost 2 bases, and 15 bases lay between the germline ends. The CDR3 bases are TGTGCCAGCAAGGACCCAAGCGGTACCTACGAGCAGTACTTC. Its protein is CASKDPSGTYEQYF. Drawing the rest from reference TRBV2 and TRBJ2-7, the complete variable domain is EPEVTQTPSHQVTQMGQEVILRCVPISNHLYFYWYRQILGQKVEFLVSFYNNEISEKSEIFDDQFSVERPDGSNFTLKIRSTKLEDSAMYFCASKDPSGTYEQYFGPGTRLTVT.

CDR3 nucleotide sequence: TGTGCCAGCAGTTTACCGGGAGTGTGGGAGCAGTTCTTC. It encodes CASSLPGVWEQFF. The gene calls are TRBV27 and TRBJ2-1; D is possibly TRBD2 (6 bases). Germline V gene lookup returns CDR1 MNHEY and CDR2 SMNVEV (reference sequence). This CDR3 has 13 residues. V was pared by 2 bases and J by 10 bases, with 12 bases between.

The chain carries TRBV2 and TRBJ1-2, with D unclear. Trimming took 9 bases from V and 8 from J, leaving 10 bases between them. The CDR3 has 10 residues. The V gene's germline CDR1 is SNHLY and CDR2 FYNNEI. CDR3 sequence: CARREYGYTF. The CDR3 coding sequence is TGTGCCAGACGGGAGTACGGCTACACCTTC.

The chain couples TRBV5-1 to TRBJ2-1; 8 positions agree with TRBD2. The CDR3 loop spans 15 amino acids. V shed 6 bases and J 4 bases; nucleotides not matched to a gene: 9. Germline V gene sequence: CDR1 SGHRS, CDR2 YFSETQ. CDR3 DNA sequence: TGCGCCAGCAATACGGGAGGGCCGGGTTACAATGAGCAGTTCTTC. It encodes CASNTGGPGYNEQFF.

The chain has TRBV5-1 and TRBJ2-2; 8 bases are a match to TRBD2. There are 18 residues in the CDR3. The germline V gene has CDR1 SGHRS and CDR2 YFSETQ. The ends lost 4 bases at V and 6 bases at J; junction bases unmatched: 17. The CDR3 here is CASSPEGDAGGLAGELFF. The CDR3 coding sequence is TGCGCCAGCAGCCCGGAGGGAGATGCGGGAGGCCTCGCCGGGGAGCTGTTTTTT. The whole variable domain, remainder taken from reference TRBV5-1 and TRBJ2-2, is KAGVTQTPRYLIKTRGQQVTLSCSPISGHRSVSWYQQTPGQGLQFLFEYFSETQRNKGNFPGRFSGRQFSNSRSEMNVSTLELGDSALYLCASSPEGDAGGLAGELFFGEGSRLTVL.

The V call is TRBV29-1, the J call TRBJ1-4; 12 bases are a match to TRBD1. Germline CDR1 is SQVTM and CDR2 is ANQGSEA. The CDR3 is 16 residues long. V lost 7 bases to trimming and J lost 7 bases; unmatched junction nucleotides: 13. The CDR3 protein is CSAVGQGAQGGEKLFF. CDR3 nucleotide sequence: TGCAGCGCCGTGGGACAGGGGGCACAAGGAGGTGAAAAACTGTTTTTT.

Only one count was recorded for this clone. The genes are TRBV5-1 and TRBJ2-7; D is undetermined. Germline-derived CDR1 and CDR2 are SGHRS and YFSETQ. V dropped 1 base and J dropped 0 bases, with 8 bases sitting between them. The CDR3 runs to 14 residues. The CDR3 loop reads CASSLSADSYEQYF. The CDR3 DNA sequence: TGCGCCAGCAGCTTGTCGGCGGACTCCTACGAGCAGTACTTC.

This clone was picked up a small number of times. The rearrangement links TRBV2 to TRBJ1-4; TRBD1 might be the D (5 bases). This CDR3 is built from 14 residues. Germline lookup yields CDR1 SNHLY and CDR2 FYNNEI. The V end was cut by 3 bases, the J end by 1 base, with 6 bases between. CDR3 nucleotides: TGTGCCAGCAGTGAGGGGGGAACTAATGAAAAACTGTTTTTT. Translating gives CASSEGGTNEKLFF.

The CDR3 loop is CASSAREFNEQFF. The CDR3 coding sequence is TGTGCCAGTAGTGCGCGGGAGTTCAATGAGCAGTTCTTC. The chain combines TRBV19 with TRBJ2-1; 7 nucleotides match TRBD2. CDR3 length equals 13 residues. From germline, CDR1 is LNHDA and CDR2 SQIVND (reference sequence). The ends lost 5 bases at V and 6 bases at J; junction bases unmatched: 4.

J is TRBJ2-7 and V is TRBV6-5; TRBD2 aligns across 8 bases. The CDR3 is 15 residues long. In germline, CDR1 is MNHEY, CDR2 SVGAGI. V lost 4 bases, J lost 4 bases, and 9 bases stayed unmatched. The CDR3, as DNA: TGTGCCAGCAGTTCCCACAAAGCGGGAGCTTACGAGCAGTACTTC. This encodes CASSSHKAGAYEQYF.

This clone was counted between two and nine times. The chain employs TRBV2 and TRBJ1-6, with TRBD1 identical over 7 bases. The CDR3 has 13 residues. With V trimmed by 10 bases and J by 9 bases, 9 bases remained unmatched. CDR1 SNHLY and CDR2 FYNNEI come from the germline V gene. The DNA of the CDR3 is TGTGCCATCACAGGGGAGTGGGGTTCACCCCTCCACTTT. It codes for CAITGEWGSPLHF.

The chain employs TRBV19 and TRBJ2-5, with a tentative D call TRBD2 (6 bases). V lost 5 bases to trimming and J lost 2 bases, with 9 bases between them. Germline V lookup: CDR1 LNHDA, CDR2 SQIVND (reference sequence). This CDR3 region has 13 residues. The CDR3 is CASSPGVQETQYF. CDR3 sequence (DNA): TGTGCCAGTAGTCCGGGGGTTCAAGAGACCCAGTACTTC.

The table lists this clone with a few counts. This rearrangement joins TRBV13 to TRBJ1-1; 10 bases are a match to TRBD1. Germline V CDR1 and CDR2: PRHDT, FYEKMQ (reference sequence). V was clipped by 10 bases and J by 7 bases; unmatched bases: 12. This CDR3 comprises 14 residues. DNA for the CDR3: TGTGCCATCCGGGACAGGGGTGACCGGGGTGAAGCTTTCTTT. Its protein product is CAIRDRGDRGEAFF. Full variable domain (remainder filled in from reference TRBV13 and TRBJ1-1): AAGVIQSPRHLIKEKRETATLKCYPIPRHDTVYWYQQGPGQDPQFLISFYEKMQSDKGSIPDRFSAQQFSDYHSELNMSSLELGDSALYFCAIRDRGDRGEAFFGQGTRLTVV.

The chain joins TRBV2 to TRBJ2-5; no reliable D call. The CDR3 has 14 residues. Trimming cost V 3 bases and J 5 bases, with 13 bases left between them. Germline V CDR1 and CDR2: SNHLY, FYNNEI. DNA for the CDR3: TGTGCCAGCAGTGAGAGAAGATCGATGGAGACCCAGTACTTC. It translates to CASSERRSMETQYF.

The chain combines TRBV7-9 with TRBJ1-1; D unresolved. The CDR3 loop spans 14 amino acids. V was pared by 5 bases and J by 0 bases, with 10 bases between. CDR1 SEHNR and CDR2 FQNEAQ come from the germline V gene (reference sequence). The CDR3 here is CASSARVVNTEAFF. The CDR3 bases are TGTGCCAGCAGCGCCCGGGTCGTGAACACTGAAGCTTTCTTT.

This rearrangement joins TRBV28 to TRBJ2-3; no clear D. V was trimmed by 7 bases and J by 6 bases, leaving 17 bases between them. The germline gives CDR1 MDHEN, CDR2 SYDVKM. The CDR3 length is 14 residues. CDR3 DNA: TGTGCCAGCACCACGCCCTCCGGGTCCGATACGCAGTATTTT. It is translated as CASTTPSGSDTQYF.

This clone was counted only a few times. The V and J genes are TRBV2 and TRBJ2-1; 11 bases align to TRBD1. J gave up 3 bases and V 6 bases, and 4 bases lay outside the gene matches. The germline V gene has CDR1 SNHLY and CDR2 FYNNEI. There are 15 residues in the CDR3. The CDR3 DNA is TGTGCCAGCAGATGGGGACAGGGGGGCTACAATGAGCAGTTCTTC. This gives the protein CASRWGQGGYNEQFF.

J is TRBJ1-2 and V is TRBV14; TRBD1 matches 9 bases. This CDR3 has 15 amino acids. The V segment lost 2 bases and the J segment 5 bases; nucleotides outside the gene matches: 6. Germline V gene data show CDR1 as SGHDN and CDR2 as FVKESK. DNA of the CDR3: TGTGCCAGCAGCCAAAGACCGGGACAGGGATATGGCTACACCTTC. Its translation is CASSQRPGQGYGYTF.

The table lists this clone with a count of one. The CDR3: CAITHTQGAEQYF. CDR3 nucleotides: TGTGCCATCACCCACACCCAAGGGGCCGAGCAGTACTTC. The chain is built from TRBV10-3 and TRBJ2-7; tentatively, D is TRBD1 (5 bases). CDR1 is ENHRY and CDR2 is SYGVKD in the germline V gene. The CDR3 covers 13 residues. V was pared by 7 bases and J by 6 bases, with 16 bases between.

This clone was seen a single time. This chain links TRBV20-1 with TRBJ1-1; D unresolved. The germline V gene has CDR1 DFQATT and CDR2 SNEGSKA (reference sequence). Trimming took 0 bases from V and 11 from J, leaving 10 bases between them. The CDR3 runs 11 residues. In nucleotides, the CDR3 is TGCAGTGCTAGAGATCGGGTCCATGCTTTCTTT. Amino acids: CSARDRVHAFF.